Following are 7 T cell receptor beta chains from one sample sequenced in a study of cytomegalovirus exposure and HLA in healthy donors (dated by TCRdb to 2016 to 2017). The library relied on the immunoSEQ multiplex PCR assay. The multiplex PCR relied on a mix of 60 forward primers for TCR Vbeta segments and 13 reverse primers for TCR Jbeta segments. In TCRdb, the immuneACCESS table is reduced to in-frame sequences with V and J assigned. These tables do not hold every clone; where another copy was compared, an unresolved V gene accounts for under half, and the others remain unexplained. Across this sample there are about 160,000 clones, with around nine tenths seen only once. The leading ten clones occupy roughly 1.8% of the sample. What was sequenced was PBMCs. The receptor set was obtained from a woman aged 18 to 35 in good health and CMV-seronegative.

Here the CDR3 DNA reads TGTGCCAGCACAGGGACAGTTGGGGACTATGGCTACACCTTC. Protein sequence: CASTGTVGDYGYTF. V is TRBV27 and J is TRBJ1-2; 7 nucleotides line up with TRBD1. CDR3 length: 14 residues. With V trimmed by 7 bases and J by 3 bases, 8 bases remained unmatched. Germline V gene data show CDR1 as MNHEY and CDR2 as SMNVEV (reference sequence).

V gene TRBV6-6 combines with J gene TRBJ2-7; possible D gene TRBD2, 5 bases. Germline CDR1 is MNHNY and CDR2 is SVGAGI (reference sequence). Deletions cut 2 bases from V and 3 bases from J, with 14 bases between. This CDR3 has 15 residues. CDR3 residues: CASSYRRAEGYEQYF. CDR3 bases: TGTGCCAGCAGTTACCGCCGAGCAGAGGGCTACGAGCAGTACTTC.

The chain uses TRBV11-1 and TRBJ2-5, with TRBD1 matching over 9 bases. Germline values: CDR1 SGHAT, CDR2 FQDESV (reference sequence). The CDR3 length is 15 residues. V lost 5 bases and J lost 2; bases outside the gene matches: 6. The CDR3 region is CASSARDRAQETQYF. In DNA, the CDR3 is TGTGCCAGCAGCGCCCGGGACAGGGCACAAGAGACCCAGTACTTC.

The chain uses TRBV29-1 and TRBJ1-5, with D possibly being TRBD1 (5 bases). The CDR3 runs to 14 residues. V was shortened by 3 bases and J by 4 bases, with 13 bases between the two germline ends. Germline loops: CDR1 SQVTM, CDR2 ANQGSEA. The CDR3 nucleotides are TGCAGCGTTGATACAGGTATATCGAATCAGCCCCAGCATTTT. Protein: CSVDTGISNQPQHF.

The J gene is TRBJ2-1, the V gene TRBV7-9; tentatively, D is TRBD1 (5 bases). Trimming removed 5 bases at V and 8 bases at J, with 22 bases between. Germline V CDR1 and CDR2: SEHNR, FQNEAQ (reference sequence). The CDR3 extends over 16 amino acids. CDR3 region: CASSQWVAGLEDEQFF. CDR3 coding DNA: TGTGCCAGCAGCCAATGGGTGGCAGGGTTAGAAGATGAGCAGTTCTTC.

The rearrangement uses TRBV19 and TRBJ1-5; TRBD1 matches 7 bases. V was clipped by 6 bases and J by 2 bases; unmatched bases: 4. This CDR3 has 14 residues. In germline, CDR1 is LNHDA, CDR2 SQIVND (reference sequence). The CDR3 loop reads CASSAQGGNQPQHF. The CDR3 nucleotides read TGTGCCAGTAGCGCCCAGGGGGGCAATCAGCCCCAGCATTTT. Filled out from reference TRBV19 and TRBJ1-5, the complete variable domain reads DGGITQSPKYLFRKEGQNVTLSCEQNLNHDAMYWYRQDPGQGLRLIYYSQIVNDFQKGDIAEGYSVSREKKESFPLTVTSAQKNPTAFYLCASSAQGGNQPQHFGDGTRLSIL.

The J gene is TRBJ1-1, the V gene TRBV6-6; D not certain. The germline gives CDR1 MNHNY, CDR2 SVGAGI (reference sequence). CDR3 length: 13 amino acids. The ends were cut back, 5 bases at V and 2 bases at J, with 9 bases in the middle. CDR3 coding DNA: TGTGCCAGCAGTCTGGGCCCAAACACTGAAGCTTTCTTT. Translating it yields CASSLGPNTEAFF.